A single sample is the source of the 2 T cell receptor beta chains below, sequenced in a study of blood T cell repertoires in COVID-19. Only in-frame clones appear in the TCRdb table, and some are missing; sequencing was by immunoSEQ multiplex PCR. Here the sample spans some 70,000 clones, about 87% being singletons. The sample was peripheral blood. The source of these receptors is a woman over 75 with active COVID-19.

V usage is TRBV12-5 and J usage is TRBJ2-5, with TRBD1 as a possible D gene (6 bases). Germline loops: CDR1 LGHNT, CDR2 FRNRAP. The CDR3 loop spans 14 amino acids. V was clipped by 5 bases and J by 5 bases, with 15 bases between them. The CDR3 DNA is TGTGCTAGTGGTACCGGGGCAGGGGATGAGACCCAGTACTTC. It is translated as CASGTGAGDETQYF. The variable domain in full, with the rest retrieved from reference TRBV12-5 and TRBJ2-5, is DARVTQTPRHKVTEMGQEVTMRCQPILGHNTVFWYRQTMMQGLELLAYFRNRAPLDDSGMPKDRFSAEMPDATLATLKIQPSEPRDSAVYFCASGTGAGDETQYFGPGTRLLVL.

This clone was recorded a few times. This chain uses TRBV20-1 with TRBJ2-7; D unresolved. V was shortened by 5 bases and J by 4 bases, with 9 bases between the two germline ends. Germline lookup yields CDR1 DFQATT and CDR2 SNEGSKA (reference sequence). The CDR3 contains 11 residues. The CDR3 DNA sequence: TGCAGTGCTGTACTCGCGTACGAGCAGTACTTC. This codes for CSAVLAYEQYF.